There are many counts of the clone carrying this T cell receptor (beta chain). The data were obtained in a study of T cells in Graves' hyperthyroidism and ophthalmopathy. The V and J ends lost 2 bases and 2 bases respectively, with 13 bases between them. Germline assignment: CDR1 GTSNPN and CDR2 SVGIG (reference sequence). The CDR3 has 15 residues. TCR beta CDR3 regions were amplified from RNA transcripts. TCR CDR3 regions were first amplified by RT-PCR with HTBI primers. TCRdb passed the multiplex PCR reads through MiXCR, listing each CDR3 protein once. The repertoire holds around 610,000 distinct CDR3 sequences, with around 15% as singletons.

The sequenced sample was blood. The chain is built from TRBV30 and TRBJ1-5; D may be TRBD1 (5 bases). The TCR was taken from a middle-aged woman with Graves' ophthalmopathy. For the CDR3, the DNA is TGTGCCTGGAGTATGGGCGGAGGGGGCAATCAGCCCCAGCATTTT. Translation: CAWSMGGGGNQPQHF.